These T cell receptor beta chains were read from a single sample in a study of CD8 T cells in Susac syndrome. A single record per CDR3 protein comes from TCRdb applying MiXCR to the immunoSEQ multiplex PCR reads. The sample yields fewer than 150,000 distinct CDR3 sequences, about 92% seen once. The sample consisted of CD4+ T cells from PBMCs. Receptors originate from a human donor with multiple sclerosis. The CDR3 runs from the conserved cysteine through the conserved F or W. The D gene is left open where the match is weak. Size is stated for part of the rows, as once, few or many counts, or as a class when the clone is expanded.

- | - | TRBJ2-5 | TRBV30 | TGTGCCTGGAGTACGAGGTGGCGGTCTCAAGAGACCCAGTACTTC | CAWSTRWRSQETQYF
- | - | TRBJ2-1 | TRBV5-1 | TGCGCCAGCAGCTTGGAAAAGATCTACAATGAGCAGTTCTTC | CASSLEKIYNEQFF
once | - | TRBJ2-7 | TRBV7-3 | TGTGCCAGCAGCCCCCAGTCGTGGGGCGCGTACAACGAGCAGTACTTC | CASSPQSWGAYNEQYF
once | - | TRBJ1-2 | TRBV7-2 | TGTGCCAGCAGCCCTTGGGGGGGAAGCCCTGCTAACTATGGCTACACCTTC | CASSPWGGSPANYGYTF
few | - | TRBJ1-1 | TRBV12-3/TRBV12-4 | TGTGCCAGCAGTGGGACTGTGAACACTGAAGCTTTCTTT | CASSGTVNTEAFF
- | - | TRBJ1-5 | TRBV12-3/TRBV12-4 | TGTGCCAGCAGTTTTGTCCGGGGCTTGGGCAATCAGCCCCAGCATTTT | CASSFVRGLGNQPQHF
once | - | TRBJ2-7 | TRBV12-3/TRBV12-4 | TGTGCCAGCAGTTTACAGCTAGTCTACGAGCAGTACTTC | CASSLQLVYEQYF
- | - | TRBJ2-7 | TRBV28 | TGTGCCAGCGGCAGGGCAGCGACCTACGAGCAGTACTTC | CASGRAATYEQYF
once | - | TRBJ2-5 | TRBV2 | TGTGCCAGCAGGCACGCAGGCCGCGTCGAGACCCAGTACTTC | CASRHAGRVETQYF
- | - | TRBJ1-1 | TRBV20-1 | TGCAGTGCTGGTCAGGGAGGCACTGAAGCTTTCTTT | CSAGQGGTEAFF
- | TRBD2 | TRBJ2-3 | TRBV27 | TGTGCCAGCAGTGCATCCGGGACTAGGGTATTGGCGGCAGATACGCAGTATTTT | CASSASGTRVLAADTQYF
- | - | TRBJ2-5 | TRBV6-2/TRBV6-3 | TGTGCCAGCAGCCACGGTGGGGTAAAAGAGACCCAGTACTTC | CASSHGGVKETQYF
- | - | TRBJ1-3 | TRBV10-3 | TGTGCCATCAGTGAGTCGGGCTGGTTCGACCCGTATTTT | CAISESGWFDPYF
- | - | TRBJ1-5 | TRBV6-5 | TGTGCCAGCAGTTGGACACAGGGCAATCAGCCCCAGCATTTT | CASSWTQGNQPQHF
- | TRBD2 | TRBJ2-1 | TRBV19 | TGTGCCAGTAGTATAGGAGCGGGGGGCCACAATGAGCAGTTCTTC | CASSIGAGGHNEQFF
- | - | TRBJ1-1 | TRBV7-9 | TGTGCCAGCAGCTTTGGGGGCCTGAACACTGAAGCTTTCTTT | CASSFGGLNTEAFF
- | TRBD1 | TRBJ2-5 | TRBV10-3 | TGTGCCATCAAGCCCGGGACAGGCGAGACCCAGTACTTC | CAIKPGTGETQYF
- | TRBD1 | TRBJ2-7 | TRBV29-1 | TGCAGCGTCGCCCAGCGTGGGACAGCCAGCTACGAGCAGTACTTC | CSVAQRGTASYEQYF
- | - | TRBJ1-4 | TRBV7-9 | TGTGCCAGCAGCTCCCCGGGGGATTGGGAAAAACTGTTTTTT | CASSSPGDWEKLFF
once | TRBD1 | TRBJ2-1 | TRBV5-1 | TGCGCCAGCAGCTTGGCCGGGGGACAGGGGTACAATGAGCAGTTCTTC | CASSLAGGQGYNEQFF
- | TRBD1 | TRBJ1-1 | TRBV19 | TGTGCCAGTAGTCGGACAGGGAGGTACACTGAAGCTTTCTTT | CASSRTGRYTEAFF
- | TRBD2 | TRBJ2-1 | TRBV2 | TGTGCCAGCAGTGAACCCCACCCAGCGGGGGGGCGTAATGAGCAGTTCTTC | CASSEPHPAGGRNEQFF
- | TRBD1 | TRBJ1-2 | TRBV27 | TGTGCCAGCAGACAGAACTACCGGGACAGCTATGGCTACACCTTC | CASRQNYRDSYGYTF
- | - | TRBJ2-3 | TRBV24-1 | TGTGCCACCAGTGATTTCCACAGGGCAGATACGCAGTATTTT | CATSDFHRADTQYF
- | TRBD1 | TRBJ2-5 | TRBV10-3 | TGTGCCATCAGGGACAGGGAAGAGACCCAGTACTTC | CAIRDREETQYF
- | - | TRBJ2-6 | TRBV25-1 | TGTGCCAGCAGACCACCCTCGGGCTCTGGGGCCAACGTCCTGACTTTC | CASRPPSGSGANVLTF
- | - | TRBJ2-2 | TRBV4-3 | TGCGCCAGCAGCCAAGATTCAGGCAACACCGGGGAGCTGTTTTTT | CASSQDSGNTGELFF
- | - | TRBJ1-6 | TRBV2 | TGTGCCAGCAGTGACGCTTCACCTAATTCACCCCTCCACTTT | CASSDASPNSPLHF
- | - | TRBJ2-7 | TRBV7-3 | TGTGCCAGCAGGGTCTCACAGGGAGCTGGGGAGCAGTACTTC | CASRVSQGAGEQYF
- | TRBD1 | TRBJ1-5 | TRBV5-8 | TGTGCCAGCAGCCGCGGGGACAGGGAAAGTCAGCCCCAGCATTTT | CASSRGDRESQPQHF
- | - | TRBJ2-7 | TRBV12-3/TRBV12-4 | TGTGCCAGCAGTTTTGGTGGGAACTCTGTCGGCGAGCAGTACTTC | CASSFGGNSVGEQYF
- | - | TRBJ1-3 | TRBV14 | TGTGCCAGCAGCCAAGACAGGGGAGCTGGAAACACCATATATTTT | CASSQDRGAGNTIYF
- | - | TRBJ2-1 | TRBV5-4 | TGTGCCAGCAGCTTACGGGGGTGGGGGAATGAGCAGTTCTTC | CASSLRGWGNEQFF
- | - | TRBJ1-1 | TRBV20-1 | TGCAGTGCTAGAGATCCTAGACAGCTTGAAGCTTTCTTT | CSARDPRQLEAFF
- | TRBD1 | TRBJ2-5 | TRBV7-3 | TGTGCCAGCAGCAATTCGGGACAGGGGTACGGGGAGACCCAGTACTTC | CASSNSGQGYGETQYF
- | TRBD1 | TRBJ2-7 | TRBV7-2 | TGTGCCAGCAGCTTAGCGGGACAGTCCTACGAGCAGTACTTC | CASSLAGQSYEQYF
- | - | TRBJ2-6 | TRBV6-1 | TGTGCCAGCAGTAAGATCCAGGGATTCGCTGGGGCCAACGTCCTGACTTTC | CASSKIQGFAGANVLTF
- | - | TRBJ2-7 | TRBV2 | TGTGCCAGCAGTATCTACGAGCAGTACTTC | CASSIYEQYF
- | - | TRBJ1-5 | TRBV2 | TGTGCCAGCAGTGGCACAAGCAAGAGCGGCAATCAGCCCCAGCATTTT | CASSGTSKSGNQPQHF
- | TRBD1 | TRBJ2-7 | TRBV7-3 | TGTGCCAGCAGCTCAGGGGGATTAGGTGGCGAGCAGTACTTC | CASSSGGLGGEQYF
- | TRBD1 | TRBJ2-2 | TRBV19 | TGTGCCAGTAGTTCCAGCCGGGACAGGGAGAACACCGGGGAGCTGTTTTTT | CASSSSRDRENTGELFF
- | - | TRBJ2-7 | TRBV15 | TGTGCCACCAGCAGAGAGCAGGGTTCCTACGAGCAGTACTTC | CATSREQGSYEQYF
- | - | TRBJ2-2 | TRBV6-6 | TGTGCCAGCAGTTACTCGGCGAACGGGGAGCTGTTTTTT | CASSYSANGELFF
- | - | TRBJ1-1 | TRBV7-9 | TGTGCCAGCAGCGTCCTTCCGAACACTGAAGCTTTCTTT | CASSVLPNTEAFF
- | - | TRBJ1-1 | TRBV9 | TGTGCCAGTGAAAGAACAGGGAACCCTGAAGCTTTCTTT | CASERTGNPEAFF
- | - | TRBJ2-4 | TRBV7-2 | TGTGCCAGCAGTGTCGGAGGGACCAAAAACATTCAGTACTTC | CASSVGGTKNIQYF